These 5 T cell receptor beta chains were all obtained from the same sample, sequenced in a study of cytomegalovirus exposure and HLA in healthy donors. This PCR relied on a set of 60 Vbeta primers and 13 Jbeta primers. Libraries were prepared by immunoSEQ multiplex PCR; TCRdb keeps only in-frame clonotypes and omits some of them. The table shows 200,000 to 250,000 clones, with around 78% occurring only once. The sequenced sample consisted of PBMCs. These receptors were collected from a boy aged 5-17 years in good health and CMV-seronegative.

The chain carries TRBV11-3 and TRBJ2-7; 9 bases are a match to TRBD1. The trim removed 4 bases at V and 4 bases at J, leaving 8 bases unmatched. Per the germline V gene, CDR1 is SGHNT and CDR2 is YENEEA. CDR3 size: 15 residues. Here the CDR3 reads CASSSTGGARYEQYF. CDR3 nucleotides: TGTGCCAGCAGCTCTACAGGGGGCGCTCGGTACGAGCAGTACTTC. Drawing the rest from reference TRBV11-3 and TRBJ2-7, the complete variable domain is EAGVVQSPRYKIIEKKQPVAFWCNPISGHNTLYWYLQNLGQGPELLIRYENEEAVDDSQLPKDRFSAERLKGVDSTLKIQPAELGDSAVYLCASSSTGGARYEQYFGPGTRLTVT.

The rearrangement links TRBV6-5 to TRBJ1-2, with a possible D match to TRBD1 (5 bases). In germline, CDR1 is MNHEY, CDR2 SVGAGI. This CDR3 is built from 14 residues. The V end was cut by 2 bases, the J end by 5 bases, with 12 bases between. In DNA form, the CDR3 reads TGTGCCAGCAGTTACGCGGGACGGCTATATGGCTACACCTTC. It encodes CASSYAGRLYGYTF.

The chain carries TRBV2 and TRBJ2-7; D is possibly TRBD1 (6 bases). The germline V gene encodes CDR1 SNHLY and CDR2 FYNNEI. V was trimmed by 7 bases and J by 0 bases, leaving 13 bases between them. The length of the CDR3 is 14 residues. The chain's CDR3 is CASIWDTTSYEQYF. The CDR3 DNA reads TGTGCCAGCATTTGGGACACCACCTCCTACGAGCAGTACTTC.

The chain joins TRBV19 to TRBJ1-2, with a weak D call TRBD1 (5 bases). V shed 6 bases and J shed 7 bases, with 15 bases lying between them. Per the germline V gene, CDR1 is LNHDA and CDR2 is SQIVND (reference sequence). The CDR3 covers 13 residues. The CDR3 sequence: CASRDGGAGGYTF. The CDR3 DNA reads TGTGCCAGTAGGGACGGAGGGGCGGGTGGCTACACCTTC.

J is TRBJ1-1 and V is TRBV5-1; 7 nucleotides match TRBD1. The CDR3 runs 14 residues. Germline V gene data show CDR1 as SGHRS and CDR2 as YFSETQ. With V trimmed by 4 bases and J by 4 bases, 7 bases remained unmatched. CDR3 DNA: TGCGCCAGCAGCGAGGGACAGTTGGGCACTGAAGCTTTCTTT. This codes for CASSEGQLGTEAFF.